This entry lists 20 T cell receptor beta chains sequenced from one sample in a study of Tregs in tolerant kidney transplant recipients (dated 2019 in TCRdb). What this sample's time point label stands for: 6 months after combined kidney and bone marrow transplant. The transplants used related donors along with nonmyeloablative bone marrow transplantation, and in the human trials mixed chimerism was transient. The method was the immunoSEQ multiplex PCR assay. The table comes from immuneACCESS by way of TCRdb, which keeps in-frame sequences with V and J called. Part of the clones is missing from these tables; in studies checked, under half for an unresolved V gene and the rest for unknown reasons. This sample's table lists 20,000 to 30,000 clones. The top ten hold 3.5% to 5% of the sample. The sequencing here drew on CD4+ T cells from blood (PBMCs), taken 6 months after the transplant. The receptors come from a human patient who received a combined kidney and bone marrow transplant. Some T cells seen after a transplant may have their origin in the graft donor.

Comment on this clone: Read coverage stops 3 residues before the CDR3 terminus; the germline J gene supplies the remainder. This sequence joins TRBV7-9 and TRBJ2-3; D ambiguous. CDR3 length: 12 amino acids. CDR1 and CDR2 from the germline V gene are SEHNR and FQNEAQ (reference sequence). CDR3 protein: CASSLVSLAQYF. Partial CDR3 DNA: TGTGCCAGCAGCTTAGTTAGCTTGGCG.

This CDR3 is CSAVPRDYGYTF. The DNA read from the CDR3 is TGCAGTGCCGTACCAAGGGACTATGGC. The genes are TRBV20-1 and TRBJ1-2; D gene unclear. The read ends 3 residues early relative to the CDR3; the germline J gene fills the gap. The V and J ends lost 6 bases and 3 bases respectively, with 11 bases between them. This CDR3 spans 12 amino acids. Germline V gene data show CDR1 as DFQATT and CDR2 as SNEGSKA (reference sequence).

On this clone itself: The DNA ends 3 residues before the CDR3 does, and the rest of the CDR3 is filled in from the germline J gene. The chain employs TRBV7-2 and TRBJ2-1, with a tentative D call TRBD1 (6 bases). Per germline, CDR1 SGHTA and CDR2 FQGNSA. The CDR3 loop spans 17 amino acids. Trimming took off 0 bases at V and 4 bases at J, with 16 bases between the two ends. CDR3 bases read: TGTGCCAGCAGCTTAGCTGCTACAGGGTCGGCTTACAATGAG. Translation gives CASSLAATGSAYNE. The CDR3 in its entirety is CASSLAATGSAYNEQFF.

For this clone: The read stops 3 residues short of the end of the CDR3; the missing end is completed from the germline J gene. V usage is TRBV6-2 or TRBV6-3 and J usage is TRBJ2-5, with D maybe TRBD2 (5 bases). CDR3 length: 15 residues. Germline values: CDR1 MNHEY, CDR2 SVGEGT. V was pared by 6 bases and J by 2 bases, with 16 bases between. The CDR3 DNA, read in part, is TGTGCCAGCAGCCCGGGGAGACCCCGTCAAGAGACC. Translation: CASSPGRPRQET. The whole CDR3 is CASSPGRPRQETQYF.

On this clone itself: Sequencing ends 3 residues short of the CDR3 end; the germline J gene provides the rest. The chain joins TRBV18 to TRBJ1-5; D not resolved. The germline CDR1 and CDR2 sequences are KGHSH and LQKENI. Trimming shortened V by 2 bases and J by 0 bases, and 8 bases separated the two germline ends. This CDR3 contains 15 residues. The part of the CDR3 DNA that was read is TGTGCCAGCTCACCAGGCCAGTATAGCAATCAGCCC. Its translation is CASSPGQYSNQP. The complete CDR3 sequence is CASSPGQYSNQPQHF. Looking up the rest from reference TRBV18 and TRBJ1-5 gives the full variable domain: NAGVMQNPRHLVRRRGQEARLRCSPMKGHSHVYWYRQLPEEGLKFMVYLQKENIIDESGMPKERFSAEFPKEGPSILRIQQVVRGDSAAYFCASSPGQYSNQPQHFGDGTRLSIL.

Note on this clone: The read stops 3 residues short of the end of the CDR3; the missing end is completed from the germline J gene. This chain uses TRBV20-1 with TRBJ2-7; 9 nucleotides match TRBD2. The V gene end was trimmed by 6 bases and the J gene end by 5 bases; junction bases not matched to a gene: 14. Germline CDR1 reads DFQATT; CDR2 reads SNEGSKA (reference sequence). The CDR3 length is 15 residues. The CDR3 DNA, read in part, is TGCAGTGCCCACACCGGGACTAGCTTTTCCCACGAG. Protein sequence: CSAHTGTSFSHE. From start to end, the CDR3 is CSAHTGTSFSHEQYF.

The chain's CDR3 is CASSQAGRGPSYGYTF. Partial CDR3 DNA: TGTGCCAGCAGCCAAGCCGGGAGGGGTCCTTCCTATGGC. The V gene is TRBV14, the J gene TRBJ1-2, with a weak D call TRBD1 (5 bases). The read comes to an end 3 residues before the CDR3 does, leaving the germline J gene to fill in the end. The CDR3 is made up of 16 amino acids. Germline CDR1 reads SGHDN; CDR2 reads FVKESK. Trimming took off 1 base at V and 4 bases at J, with 16 bases between the two ends.

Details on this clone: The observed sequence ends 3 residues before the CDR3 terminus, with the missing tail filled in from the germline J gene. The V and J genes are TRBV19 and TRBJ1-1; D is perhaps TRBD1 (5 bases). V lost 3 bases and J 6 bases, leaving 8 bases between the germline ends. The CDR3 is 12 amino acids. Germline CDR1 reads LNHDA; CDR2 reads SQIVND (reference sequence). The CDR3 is CASSIRQSEAFF. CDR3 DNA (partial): TGTGCCAGTAGTATTAGACAGTCTGAA.

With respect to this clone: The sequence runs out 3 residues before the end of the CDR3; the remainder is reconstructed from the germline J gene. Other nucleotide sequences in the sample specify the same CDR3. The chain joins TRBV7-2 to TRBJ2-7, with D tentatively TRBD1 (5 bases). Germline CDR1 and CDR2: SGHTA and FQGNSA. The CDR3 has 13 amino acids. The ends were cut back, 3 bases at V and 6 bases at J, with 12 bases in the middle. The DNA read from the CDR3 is TGTGCCAGCAGCTTTGGTCAGGGTGGCGAG. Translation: CASSFGQGGE. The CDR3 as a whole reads CASSFGQGGEQYF.

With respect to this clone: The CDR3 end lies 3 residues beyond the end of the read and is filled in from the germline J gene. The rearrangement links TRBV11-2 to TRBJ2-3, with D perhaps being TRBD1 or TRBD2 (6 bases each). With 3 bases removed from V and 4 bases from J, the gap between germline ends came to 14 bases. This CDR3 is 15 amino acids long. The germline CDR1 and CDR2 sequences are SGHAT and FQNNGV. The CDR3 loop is CASSFFRGGADTQYF. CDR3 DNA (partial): TGTGCCAGCAGCTTCTTCAGGGGAGGCGCAGATACG.

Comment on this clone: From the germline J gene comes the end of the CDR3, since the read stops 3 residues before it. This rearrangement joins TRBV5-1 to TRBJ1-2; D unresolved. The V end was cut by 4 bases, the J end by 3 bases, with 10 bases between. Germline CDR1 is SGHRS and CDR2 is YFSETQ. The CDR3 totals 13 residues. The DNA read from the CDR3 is TGCGCCAGCAGCCCGGAGGGTGACTATGGC. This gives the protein CASSPEGDYG. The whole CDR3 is CASSPEGDYGYTF.

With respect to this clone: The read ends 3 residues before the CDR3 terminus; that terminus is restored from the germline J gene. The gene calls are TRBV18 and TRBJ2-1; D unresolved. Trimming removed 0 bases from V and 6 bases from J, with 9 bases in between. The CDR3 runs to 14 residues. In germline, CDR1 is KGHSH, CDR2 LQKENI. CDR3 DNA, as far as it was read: TGTGCCAGCTCACCACCAAAGCCGAGCAATGAG. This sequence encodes CASSPPKPSNE. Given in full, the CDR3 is CASSPPKPSNEQFF.

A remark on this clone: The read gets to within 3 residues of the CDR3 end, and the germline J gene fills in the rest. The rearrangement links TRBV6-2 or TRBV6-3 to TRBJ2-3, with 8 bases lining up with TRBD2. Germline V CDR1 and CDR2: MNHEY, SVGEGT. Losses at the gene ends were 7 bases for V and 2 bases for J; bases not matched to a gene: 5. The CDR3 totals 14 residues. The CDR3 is CASTIAGNTDTQYF. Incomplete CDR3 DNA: TGTGCCAGCACTATAGCGGGAAACACAGATACG.

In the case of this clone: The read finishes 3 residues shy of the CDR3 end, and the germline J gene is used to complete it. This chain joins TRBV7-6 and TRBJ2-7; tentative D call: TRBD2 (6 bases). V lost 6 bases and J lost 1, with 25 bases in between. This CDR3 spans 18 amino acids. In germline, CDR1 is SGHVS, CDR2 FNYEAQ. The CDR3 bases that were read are TGTGCCAGCAGTCCATACGCGGGACTCCACCTGGCATCCTACGAG. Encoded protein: CASSPYAGLHLASYE. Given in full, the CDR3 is CASSPYAGLHLASYEQYF.

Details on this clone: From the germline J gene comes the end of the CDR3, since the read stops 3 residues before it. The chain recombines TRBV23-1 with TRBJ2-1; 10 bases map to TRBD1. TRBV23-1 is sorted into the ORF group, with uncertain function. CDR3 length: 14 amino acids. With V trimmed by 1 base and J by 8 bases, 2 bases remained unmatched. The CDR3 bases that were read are TGCGCCAGCAGTCAATGGGACAGGGGCCATGAG. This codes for CASSQWDRGHE. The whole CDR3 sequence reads CASSQWDRGHEQFF.

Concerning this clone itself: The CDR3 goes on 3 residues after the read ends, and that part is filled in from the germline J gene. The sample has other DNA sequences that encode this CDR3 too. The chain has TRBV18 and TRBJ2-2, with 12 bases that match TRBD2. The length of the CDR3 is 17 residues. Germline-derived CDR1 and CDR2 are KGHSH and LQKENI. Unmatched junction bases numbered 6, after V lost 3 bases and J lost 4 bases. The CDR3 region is CASSPRTSGEFTGELFF. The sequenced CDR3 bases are TGTGCCAGCTCACCGAGGACTAGCGGGGAATTCACCGGGGAG.

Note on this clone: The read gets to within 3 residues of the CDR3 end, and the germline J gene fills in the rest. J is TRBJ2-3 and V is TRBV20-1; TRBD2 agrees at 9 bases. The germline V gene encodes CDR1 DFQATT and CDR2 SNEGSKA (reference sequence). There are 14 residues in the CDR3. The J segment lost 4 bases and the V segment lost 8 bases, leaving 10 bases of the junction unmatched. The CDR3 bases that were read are TGCAGTTCCTCTCAAGCGGGGGGTGCAGATACG. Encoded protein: CSSSQAGGADT. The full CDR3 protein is CSSSQAGGADTQYF.

Incomplete CDR3 DNA: TGTGCCAGCAGCTTCGGACTAGCGGGGGAT. As protein: CASSFGLAGD. The entire CDR3 sequence reads CASSFGLAGDQYF. V and J are TRBV7-7 and TRBJ2-4, with 13 bases lining up with TRBD2. The observed sequence ends 3 residues before the CDR3 terminus, with the missing tail filled in from the germline J gene. The germline gives CDR1 SSHAT, CDR2 FNYEAQ (reference sequence). This CDR3 has 13 amino acids.

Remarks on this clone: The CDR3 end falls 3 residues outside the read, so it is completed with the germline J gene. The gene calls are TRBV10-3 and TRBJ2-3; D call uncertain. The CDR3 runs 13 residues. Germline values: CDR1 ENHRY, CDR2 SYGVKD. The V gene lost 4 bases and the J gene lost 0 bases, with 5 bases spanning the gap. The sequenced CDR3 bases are TGTGCCATCAGTGTGACTAGCACAGATACG. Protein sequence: CAISVTSTDT. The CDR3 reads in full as CAISVTSTDTQYF.

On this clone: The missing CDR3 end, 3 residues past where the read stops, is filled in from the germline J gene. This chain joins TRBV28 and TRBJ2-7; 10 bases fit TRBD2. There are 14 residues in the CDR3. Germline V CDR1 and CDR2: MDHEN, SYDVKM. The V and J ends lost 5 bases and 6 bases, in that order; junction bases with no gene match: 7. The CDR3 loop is CASSRLAGLREQYF. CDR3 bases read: TGTGCCAGCAGTCGACTAGCGGGCCTGCGCGAG.